This entry lists 23 T cell receptor beta chains sequenced from one sample in a study of cytomegalovirus exposure and HLA in healthy donors. Measured with immunoSEQ multiplex PCR; TCRdb has only the in-frame clones, and not every one. In the table there are 150,000 to 200,000 clones, roughly nine tenths of which are singletons. The sample consisted of PBMCs. These receptors all come from a man between 18 and 29 years old in good health and CMV-seropositive.

In the case of this clone: This sample includes further DNA sequences coding for the same CDR3. This chain joins TRBV27 and TRBJ1-5; 11 bases map to TRBD1. Germline V gene sequence: CDR1 MNHEY, CDR2 SMNVEV (reference sequence). This CDR3 spans 13 amino acids. Unmatched junction bases numbered 2, after V lost 6 bases and J lost 7 bases. The DNA for the CDR3 is TGTGCCAGCAGCGGGACAGGGGGGCAGCCCCAGCATTTT. Encoded protein: CASSGTGGQPQHF.

The chain is built from TRBV15 and TRBJ2-1; 7 bases line up with TRBD1. The CDR3 length is 12 residues. With V trimmed by 9 bases and J by 9 bases, 8 bases remained unmatched. Germline V CDR1 and CDR2: LNHNV, YYDKDF (reference sequence). The CDR3 DNA is TGTGCCACTCAGGAAGGGGGCGGTGAGCAGTTCTTC. Translated: CATQEGGGEQFF.

This clone appeared a single time. The gene calls are TRBV29-1 and TRBJ2-7; weak D call: TRBD1 (7 bases). Germline CDR1 reads SQVTM; CDR2 reads ANQGSEA. The V end was cut by 4 bases, the J end by 0 bases, with 13 bases between. The CDR3 length is 14 residues. The CDR3 reads CSVGAQGGSYEQYF. As DNA, the CDR3 is TGCAGCGTTGGGGCCCAGGGGGGCTCCTACGAGCAGTACTTC.

CDR3 protein: CASSWGTDEAFF. As DNA, the CDR3 is TGTGCCAGCAGCTGGGGGACAGATGAAGCTTTCTTT. The gene calls are TRBV11-2 and TRBJ1-1, with TRBD1 matching 7 bases. In germline, CDR1 is SGHAT, CDR2 FQNNGV. CDR3 length: 12 residues. Trimming cost V 4 bases and J 7 bases; bases outside gene matches: 3. Drawing the rest from reference TRBV11-2 and TRBJ1-1, the complete variable domain is EAGVAQSPRYKIIEKRQSVAFWCNPISGHATLYWYQQILGQGPKLLIQFQNNGVVDDSQLPKDRFSAERLKGVDSTLKIQPAKLEDSAVYLCASSWGTDEAFFGQGTRLTVV.

This rearrangement joins TRBV5-1 to TRBJ2-5, with TRBD1 matching over 7 bases. The CDR3 length is 14 residues. J gave up 3 bases and V 2 bases, and 4 bases lay outside the gene matches. Germline assignment: CDR1 SGHRS and CDR2 YFSETQ. Written as DNA, the CDR3 is TGCGCCAGCAGCTTCCCGGGACAGAAAGAGACCCAGTACTTC. Translating it yields CASSFPGQKETQYF. The variable domain in full, completed from reference TRBV5-1 and TRBJ2-5, reads KAGVTQTPRYLIKTRGQQVTLSCSPISGHRSVSWYQQTPGQGLQFLFEYFSETQRNKGNFPGRFSGRQFSNSRSEMNVSTLELGDSALYLCASSFPGQKETQYFGPGTRLLVL.

The CDR3 DNA reads TGCGCCAGCAGGGGGAGCTCCTACAATGAGCAGTTCTTC. Amino acids: CASRGSSYNEQFF. The chain employs TRBV4-3 and TRBJ2-1; a possible D gene is TRBD2 (5 bases). This CDR3 comprises 13 residues. Germline-derived CDR1 and CDR2 are LGHNA and YSLEER. Trimming took 6 bases from V and 0 from J, leaving 6 bases between them.

The CDR3 DNA is TGTGCCAGCAGTTTTGTGGGGGCCGGTGAAAAACTGTTTTTT. It yields the protein CASSFVGAGEKLFF. The V and J genes are TRBV27 and TRBJ1-4, with a tentative D call TRBD1 (6 bases). CDR3 size: 14 residues. V lost 3 bases, J lost 7 bases, and 12 bases lay in between. CDR1 is MNHEY, CDR2 SMNVEV, per germline (reference sequence).

This clone was seen only a few times. Mismatch with germline at one junction end may stem from a read error. J is TRBJ1-1 and V is TRBV7-2, with a possible D match to TRBD1 (6 bases). The germline gives CDR1 SGHTA, CDR2 FQGNSA. The CDR3 is made up of 13 amino acids. In DNA form, the CDR3 reads TGTGCCAGCAGCTCCGGCAGGGGCTACCTCACCTTATTT. As protein: CASSSGRGYLTLF.

This chain uses TRBV19 with TRBJ2-2, with TRBD2 matching 7 bases. Germline CDR1 and CDR2: LNHDA and SQIVND (reference sequence). The ends lost 5 bases at V and 6 bases at J; junction bases unmatched: 9. The CDR3 contains 15 residues. CDR3 sequence (DNA): TGTGCCAGTAGTGGGGGGGGTAGTGTCGCCGGGGAGCTGTTTTTT. It translates to CASSGGGSVAGELFF.

This clone has just a few counts. The genes are TRBV13 and TRBJ2-7, with 8 bases fitting TRBD1. This CDR3 region has 15 residues. The V segment lost 5 bases and the J segment 3 bases; nucleotides outside the gene matches: 9. From germline, CDR1 is PRHDT and CDR2 FYEKMQ (reference sequence). The CDR3 region has the DNA TGTGCCAGCAGCCCCCGGAGGACAGGGAGCTACGAGCAGTACTTC. Translation gives CASSPRRTGSYEQYF.

This clone was counted a few times. The J gene is TRBJ2-2, the V gene TRBV5-1, with D possibly TRBD2 on 5 matching bases. Per the germline V gene, CDR1 is SGHRS and CDR2 is YFSETQ. The V gene lost 6 bases and the J gene lost 0 bases, with 12 bases spanning the gap. This CDR3 is built from 15 residues. CDR3 nucleotide sequence: TGCGCCAGCAATGACGGGAACGCGAACACCGGGGAGCTGTTTTTT. The encoded protein is CASNDGNANTGELFF. Supplemented by reference TRBV5-1 and TRBJ2-2, the full variable domain reads KAGVTQTPRYLIKTRGQQVTLSCSPISGHRSVSWYQQTPGQGLQFLFEYFSETQRNKGNFPGRFSGRQFSNSRSEMNVSTLELGDSALYLCASNDGNANTGELFFGEGSRLTVL.

The chain couples TRBV29-1 to TRBJ1-2, with a tentative D call TRBD1 (6 bases). The CDR3 is 13 residues long. V lost 4 bases, J lost 0 bases, and 9 bases lay in between. From germline, CDR1 is SQVTM and CDR2 ANQGSEA. CDR3 in amino acids: CSVARTANYGYTF. CDR3 coding DNA: TGCAGCGTTGCGAGGACAGCTAACTATGGCTACACCTTC.

V usage is TRBV4-3 and J usage is TRBJ2-1, with a weak D call TRBD1 (5 bases). This CDR3 region has 15 residues. The germline V and J ends were trimmed by 4 bases and 0 bases, with 10 bases remaining between them. Germline V lookup: CDR1 LGHNA, CDR2 YSLEER. The CDR3 region is CASSRDDSSYNEQFF. In nucleotides, the CDR3 is TGCGCCAGCAGCCGAGACGACAGCTCCTACAATGAGCAGTTCTTC.

The chain links TRBV2 to TRBJ2-1, with TRBD2 matching 8 bases. This CDR3 spans 16 amino acids. Germline-derived CDR1 and CDR2 are SNHLY and FYNNEI. Trimming cost V 6 bases and J 4 bases; bases outside gene matches: 11. CDR3 DNA sequence: TGTGCCAGCAGCCCACTCAGCGGGAGAAGGTACAATGAGCAGTTCTTC. Translating gives CASSPLSGRRYNEQFF. The whole variable domain, remainder taken from reference TRBV2 and TRBJ2-1, is EPEVTQTPSHQVTQMGQEVILRCVPISNHLYFYWYRQILGQKVEFLVSFYNNEISEKSEIFDDQFSVERPDGSNFTLKIRSTKLEDSAMYFCASSPLSGRRYNEQFFGPGTRLTVL.

The rearrangement joins TRBV9 to TRBJ2-1; TRBD2 matches at 7 bases. The CDR3 consists of 17 residues. V lost 0 bases to trimming and J lost 0 bases; unmatched junction nucleotides: 6. Per the germline V gene, CDR1 is SGDLS and CDR2 is YYNGEE. The DNA for the CDR3 is TGTGCCAGCAGCGTAGCTATATCGGGGGGCTCCTACAATGAGCAGTTCTTC. It codes for CASSVAISGGSYNEQFF.

This sequence joins TRBV7-2 and TRBJ2-2; TRBD2 matches 14 bases. The J segment lost 4 bases and the V segment lost 4 bases, leaving 5 bases of the junction unmatched. The CDR3 runs to 17 residues. Germline CDR1 reads SGHTA; CDR2 reads FQGNSA. CDR3 protein: CASSSSGLAGVTGELFF. CDR3 nucleotides: TGTGCCAGCAGCTCCTCGGGACTAGCGGGAGTCACCGGGGAGCTGTTTTTT.

The gene calls are TRBV6-5 and TRBJ2-3; 7 nucleotides line up with TRBD2. The CDR3 runs 16 residues. Germline trimming cut 0 bases from V and 2 bases from J; bases unmatched to any gene: 5. In germline, CDR1 is MNHEY, CDR2 SVGAGI. The CDR3 region is CASSYSAGSLTDTQYF. DNA for the CDR3: TGTGCCAGCAGTTACTCAGCGGGGTCCCTCACAGATACGCAGTATTTT.

J is TRBJ2-1 and V is TRBV20-1; D gene uncertain. The CDR3 extends over 11 amino acids. Between the trimmed V and J ends, which lost 0 bases and 7 bases, there was a span of 4 bases. CDR1 and CDR2 from the germline V gene are DFQATT and SNEGSKA (reference sequence). The chain's CDR3 is CSARDQNEQFF. The DNA of the CDR3 is TGCAGTGCTAGAGATCAAAATGAGCAGTTCTTC.

The chain uses TRBV9 and TRBJ2-7; the D is unclear. The CDR3 contains 13 residues. Germline values: CDR1 SGDLS, CDR2 YYNGEE. V lost 0 bases to trimming and J lost 5 bases, with 9 bases between them. The CDR3 spells CASSVALRDEQYF. As DNA, the CDR3 is TGTGCCAGCAGCGTAGCACTACGAGACGAGCAGTACTTC.

The V and J genes are TRBV10-3 and TRBJ2-7, with TRBD1 matching 9 bases. The CDR3 runs 13 residues. The germline gives CDR1 ENHRY, CDR2 SYGVKD. After removal of 8 bases from V and 3 bases from J, the junction contained 5 bases not matched to a gene. The CDR3 loop reads CAIATGGNYEQYF. As DNA, the CDR3 is TGTGCCATCGCGACAGGGGGGAACTACGAGCAGTACTTC.

This sequence joins TRBV29-1 and TRBJ1-1; D perhaps matches TRBD1 (5 bases). Trimming left V 5 bases short and J 5 bases short, with 6 bases between. The germline gives CDR1 SQVTM, CDR2 ANQGSEA. The CDR3 loop spans 10 amino acids. This CDR3 is CSVQGTEAFF. The CDR3 DNA reads TGCAGCGTTCAGGGTACTGAAGCTTTCTTT.

This clone has only a few counts. This chain links TRBV29-1 with TRBJ1-3, with D possibly being TRBD1 (5 bases). CDR3 size: 12 residues. V lost 4 bases and J lost 8, with 12 bases in between. The germline V gene has CDR1 SQVTM and CDR2 ANQGSEA. The CDR3 here is CSVGKGLDTIYF. DNA of the CDR3: TGCAGCGTTGGGAAGGGGCTGGACACCATATATTTT. Filled out from reference TRBV29-1 and TRBJ1-3, the complete variable domain reads SAVISQKPSRDICQRGTSLTIQCQVDSQVTMMFWYRQQPGQSLTLIATANQGSEATYESGFVIDKFPISRPNLTFSTLTVSNMSPEDSSIYLCSVGKGLDTIYFGEGSWLTVV.

The chain employs TRBV7-6 and TRBJ1-4; the D is unclear. Germline V gene lookup returns CDR1 SGHVS and CDR2 FNYEAQ. The CDR3 runs to 15 residues. The germline V and J ends were trimmed by 1 base and 5 bases, with 11 bases remaining between them. The chain's CDR3 is CASSLESVPNEKLFF. The CDR3 DNA reads TGTGCCAGCAGCTTAGAATCGGTACCCAATGAAAAACTGTTTTTT. The entire variable domain, with the rest obtained from reference TRBV7-6 and TRBJ1-4, is as follows: GAGVSQSPRYKVTKRGQDVALRCDPISGHVSLYWYRQALGQGPEFLTYFNYEAQQDKSGLPNDRFSAERPEGSISTLTIQRTEQRDSAMYRCASSLESVPNEKLFFGSGTQLSVL.